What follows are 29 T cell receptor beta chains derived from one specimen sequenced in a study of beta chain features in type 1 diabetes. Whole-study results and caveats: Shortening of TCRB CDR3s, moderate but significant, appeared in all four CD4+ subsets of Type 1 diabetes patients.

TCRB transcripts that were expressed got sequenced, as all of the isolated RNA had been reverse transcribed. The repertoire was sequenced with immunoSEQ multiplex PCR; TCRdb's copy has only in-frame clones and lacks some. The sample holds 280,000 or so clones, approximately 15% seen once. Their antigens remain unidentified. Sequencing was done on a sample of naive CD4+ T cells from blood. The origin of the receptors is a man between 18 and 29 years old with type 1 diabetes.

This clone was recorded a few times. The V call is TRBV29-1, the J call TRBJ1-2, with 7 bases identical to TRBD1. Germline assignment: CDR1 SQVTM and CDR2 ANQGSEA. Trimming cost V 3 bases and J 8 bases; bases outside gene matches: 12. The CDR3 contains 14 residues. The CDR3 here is CSVEKQGQRGGYTF. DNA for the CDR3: TGCAGCGTTGAGAAACAGGGACAGAGAGGCGGCTACACCTTC.

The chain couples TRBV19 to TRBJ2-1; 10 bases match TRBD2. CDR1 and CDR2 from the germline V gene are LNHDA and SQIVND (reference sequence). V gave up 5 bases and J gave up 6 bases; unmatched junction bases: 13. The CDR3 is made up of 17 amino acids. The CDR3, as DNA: TGTGCCAGTAGTCCTCGGCGTGGAGCGGGAGGGGGCAATGAGCAGTTCTTC. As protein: CASSPRRGAGGGNEQFF.

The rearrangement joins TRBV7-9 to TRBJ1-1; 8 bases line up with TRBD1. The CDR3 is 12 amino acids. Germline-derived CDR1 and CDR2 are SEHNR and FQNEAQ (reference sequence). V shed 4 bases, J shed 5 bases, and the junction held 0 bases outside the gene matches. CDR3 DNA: TGTGCCAGCAGCTGGACAGGGACTGAAGCTTTCTTT. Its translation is CASSWTGTEAFF.

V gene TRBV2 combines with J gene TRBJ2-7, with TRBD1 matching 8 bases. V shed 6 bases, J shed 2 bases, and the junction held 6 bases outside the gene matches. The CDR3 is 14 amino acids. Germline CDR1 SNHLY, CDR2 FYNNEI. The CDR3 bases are TGTGCCAGCAGCTATGGACAGGGAGCCTACGAGCAGTACTTC. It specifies CASSYGQGAYEQYF.

The DNA for the CDR3 is TGTGCCAGTAGTTCAAAGCGGGGGGGCCCAGATACGCAGTATTTT. The encoded protein is CASSSKRGGPDTQYF. The chain uses TRBV19 and TRBJ2-3, with 10 positions matching TRBD2. Looked up from germline, CDR1 is LNHDA and CDR2 is SQIVND (reference sequence). The CDR3 consists of 15 residues. J was trimmed by 4 bases and V by 5 bases; bases with no gene match: 6.

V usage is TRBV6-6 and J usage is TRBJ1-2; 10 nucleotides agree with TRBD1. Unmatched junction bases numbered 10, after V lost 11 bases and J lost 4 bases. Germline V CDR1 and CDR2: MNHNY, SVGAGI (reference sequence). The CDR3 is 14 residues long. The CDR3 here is CAAHQGQGFYGYTF. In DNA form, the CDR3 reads TGTGCCGCCCATCAGGGACAGGGGTTCTATGGCTACACCTTC.

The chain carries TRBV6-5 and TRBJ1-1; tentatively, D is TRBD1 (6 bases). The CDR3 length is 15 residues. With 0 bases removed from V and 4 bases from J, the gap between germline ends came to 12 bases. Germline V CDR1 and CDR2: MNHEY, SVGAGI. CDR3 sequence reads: CASSYSQGVGTEAFF. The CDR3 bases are TGTGCCAGCAGTTACTCACAGGGTGTCGGCACTGAAGCTTTCTTT.

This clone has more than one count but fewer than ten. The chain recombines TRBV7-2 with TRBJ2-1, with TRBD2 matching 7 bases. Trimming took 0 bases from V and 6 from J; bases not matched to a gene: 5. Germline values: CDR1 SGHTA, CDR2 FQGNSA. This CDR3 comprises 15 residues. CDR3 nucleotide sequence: TGTGCCAGCAGCTTAGCGGGGACTATCCGCAATGAGCAGTTCTTC. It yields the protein CASSLAGTIRNEQFF.

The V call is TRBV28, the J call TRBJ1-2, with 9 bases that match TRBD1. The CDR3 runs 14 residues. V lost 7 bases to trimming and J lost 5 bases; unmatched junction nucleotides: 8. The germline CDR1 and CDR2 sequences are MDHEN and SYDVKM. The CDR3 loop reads CASTEGQGRYGYTF. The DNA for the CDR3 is TGTGCCAGCACCGAGGGACAGGGAAGGTATGGCTACACCTTC.

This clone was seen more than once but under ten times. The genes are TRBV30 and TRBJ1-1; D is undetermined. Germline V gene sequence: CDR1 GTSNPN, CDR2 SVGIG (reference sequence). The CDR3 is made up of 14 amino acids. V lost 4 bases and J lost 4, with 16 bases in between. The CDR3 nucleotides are TGTGCCTGGACAAAGGTGGAGGGCGTCACTGAAGCTTTCTTT. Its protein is CAWTKVEGVTEAFF.

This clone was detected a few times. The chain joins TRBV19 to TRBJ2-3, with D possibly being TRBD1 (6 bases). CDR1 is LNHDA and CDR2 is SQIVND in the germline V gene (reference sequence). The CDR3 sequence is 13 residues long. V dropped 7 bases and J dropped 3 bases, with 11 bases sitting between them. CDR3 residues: CASKTQGTDTQYF. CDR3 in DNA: TGTGCCAGTAAAACCCAGGGGACAGATACGCAGTATTTT.

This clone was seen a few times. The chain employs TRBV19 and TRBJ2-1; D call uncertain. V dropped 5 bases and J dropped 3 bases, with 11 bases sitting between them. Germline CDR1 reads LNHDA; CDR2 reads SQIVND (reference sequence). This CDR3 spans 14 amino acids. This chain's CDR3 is CASSRLPSYNEQFF. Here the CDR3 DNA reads TGTGCCAGTAGTCGTCTCCCGAGCTACAATGAGCAGTTCTTC.

The CDR3 DNA sequence: TGTGCCAGCATCGGAGTTTTCGGTGAAAAACTGTTTTTT. Its translation is CASIGVFGEKLFF. The chain links TRBV25-1 to TRBJ1-4; D uncertain. This CDR3 comprises 13 residues. Trimming pared 7 bases from V and 7 bases from J, leaving 13 bases between. Germline V gene data show CDR1 as MGHDK and CDR2 as SYGVNS.

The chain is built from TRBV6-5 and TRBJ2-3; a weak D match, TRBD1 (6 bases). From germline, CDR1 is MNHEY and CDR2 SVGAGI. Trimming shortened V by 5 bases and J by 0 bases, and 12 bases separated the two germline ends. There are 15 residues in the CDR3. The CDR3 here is CASSRMTGSTDTQYF. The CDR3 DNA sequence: TGTGCCAGCAGTCGAATGACAGGAAGCACAGATACGCAGTATTTT.

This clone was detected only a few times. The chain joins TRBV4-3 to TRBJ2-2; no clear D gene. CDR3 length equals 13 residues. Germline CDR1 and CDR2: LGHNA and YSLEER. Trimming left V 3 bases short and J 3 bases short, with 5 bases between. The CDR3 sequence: CASSQEYTGELFF. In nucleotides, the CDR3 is TGCGCCAGCAGCCAGGAGTACACCGGGGAGCTGTTTTTT.

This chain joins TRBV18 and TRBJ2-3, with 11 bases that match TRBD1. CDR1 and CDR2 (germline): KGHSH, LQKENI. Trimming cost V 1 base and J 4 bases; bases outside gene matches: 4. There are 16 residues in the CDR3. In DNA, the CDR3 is TGTGCCAGCTCACCACTGTGGACAGGGGGCGCAGATACGCAGTATTTT. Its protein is CASSPLWTGGADTQYF.

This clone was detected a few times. The CDR3 region has the DNA TGTGCCAGCAGCGAATCCGGGACAGGGACCTATGGCTACACCTTC. This encodes CASSESGTGTYGYTF. The chain is built from TRBV9 and TRBJ1-2; TRBD1 aligns across 9 bases. Germline CDR1 SGDLS, CDR2 YYNGEE. V shed 3 bases and J 4 bases; nucleotides not matched to a gene: 7. This CDR3 is 15 amino acids long.

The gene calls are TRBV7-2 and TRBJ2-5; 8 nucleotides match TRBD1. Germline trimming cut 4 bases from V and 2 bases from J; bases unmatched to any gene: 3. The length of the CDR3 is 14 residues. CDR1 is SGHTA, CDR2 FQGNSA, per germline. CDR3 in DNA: TGTGCCAGCAGCTGGGACAGGAGTCAAGAGACCCAGTACTTC. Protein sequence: CASSWDRSQETQYF.

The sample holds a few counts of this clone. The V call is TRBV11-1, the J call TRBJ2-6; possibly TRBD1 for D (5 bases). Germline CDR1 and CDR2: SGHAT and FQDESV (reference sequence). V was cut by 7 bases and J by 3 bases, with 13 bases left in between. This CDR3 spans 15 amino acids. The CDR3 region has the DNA TGTGCCAGCAACTCCCCAGGGTATGGGGCCAACGTCCTGACTTTC. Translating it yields CASNSPGYGANVLTF.

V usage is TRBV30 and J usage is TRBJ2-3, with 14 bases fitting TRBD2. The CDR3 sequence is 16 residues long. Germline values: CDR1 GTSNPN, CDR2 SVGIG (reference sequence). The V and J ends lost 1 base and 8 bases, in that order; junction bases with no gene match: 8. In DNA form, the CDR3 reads TGTGCCTGGAGTGCCATAAGACTAGCGGGGGGGCTTACGCAGTATTTT. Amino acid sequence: CAWSAIRLAGGLTQYF.

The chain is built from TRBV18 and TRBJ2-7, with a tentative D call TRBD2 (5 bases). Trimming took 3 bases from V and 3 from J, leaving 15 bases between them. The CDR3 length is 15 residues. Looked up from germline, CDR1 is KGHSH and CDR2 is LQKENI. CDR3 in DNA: TGTGCCAGCTCACCTAACCGCCGGACTGACTACGAGCAGTACTTC. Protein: CASSPNRRTDYEQYF.

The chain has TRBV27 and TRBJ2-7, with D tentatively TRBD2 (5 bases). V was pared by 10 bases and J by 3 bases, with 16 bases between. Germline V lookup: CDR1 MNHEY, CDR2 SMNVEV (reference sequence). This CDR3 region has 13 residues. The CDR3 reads CATGRSGNYEQYF. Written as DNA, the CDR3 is TGTGCCACAGGCAGGTCGGGAAACTACGAGCAGTACTTC.

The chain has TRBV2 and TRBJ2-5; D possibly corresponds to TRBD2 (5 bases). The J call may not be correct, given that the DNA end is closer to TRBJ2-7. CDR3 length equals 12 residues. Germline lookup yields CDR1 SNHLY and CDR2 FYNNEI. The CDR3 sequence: CASRVAGNEQYF. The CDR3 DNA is TGTGCCAGCAGGGTCGCCGGGAACGAGCAGTACTTC.

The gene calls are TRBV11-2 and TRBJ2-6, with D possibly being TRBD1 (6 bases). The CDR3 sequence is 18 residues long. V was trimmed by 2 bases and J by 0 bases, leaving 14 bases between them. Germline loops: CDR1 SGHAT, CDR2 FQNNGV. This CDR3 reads CASSLQQGYPSGANVLTF. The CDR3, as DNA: TGTGCCAGCAGCTTACAACAGGGTTATCCCTCTGGGGCCAACGTCCTGACTTTC.

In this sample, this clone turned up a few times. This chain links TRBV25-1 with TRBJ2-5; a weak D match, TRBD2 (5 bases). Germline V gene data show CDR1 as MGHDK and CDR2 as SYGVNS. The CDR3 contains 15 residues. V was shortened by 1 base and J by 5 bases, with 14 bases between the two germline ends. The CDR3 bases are TGTGCCAGCAGTGAATTCGCTACGGGGTTGGAGACCCAGTACTTC. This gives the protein CASSEFATGLETQYF.

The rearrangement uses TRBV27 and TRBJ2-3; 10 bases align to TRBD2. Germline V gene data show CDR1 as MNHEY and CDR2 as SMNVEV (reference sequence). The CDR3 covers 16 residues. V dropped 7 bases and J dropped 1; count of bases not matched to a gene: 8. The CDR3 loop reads CASKITSGTGTDTQYF. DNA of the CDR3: TGTGCCAGCAAGATCACTAGCGGGACTGGCACAGATACGCAGTATTTT.

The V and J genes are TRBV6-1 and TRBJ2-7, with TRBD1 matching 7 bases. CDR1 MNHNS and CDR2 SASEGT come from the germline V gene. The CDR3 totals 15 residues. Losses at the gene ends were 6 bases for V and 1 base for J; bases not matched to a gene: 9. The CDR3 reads CASSFDRAPSYEQYF. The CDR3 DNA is TGTGCCAGCAGCTTTGACAGGGCGCCTTCCTACGAGCAGTACTTC.

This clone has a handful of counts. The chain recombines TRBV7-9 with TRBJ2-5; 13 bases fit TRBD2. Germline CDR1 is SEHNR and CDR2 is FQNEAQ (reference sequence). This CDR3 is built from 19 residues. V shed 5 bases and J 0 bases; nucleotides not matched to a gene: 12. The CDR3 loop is CASSPWTSGRMSNQETQYF. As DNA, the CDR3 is TGTGCCAGCAGCCCGTGGACTAGCGGGAGAATGAGTAACCAAGAGACCCAGTACTTC.

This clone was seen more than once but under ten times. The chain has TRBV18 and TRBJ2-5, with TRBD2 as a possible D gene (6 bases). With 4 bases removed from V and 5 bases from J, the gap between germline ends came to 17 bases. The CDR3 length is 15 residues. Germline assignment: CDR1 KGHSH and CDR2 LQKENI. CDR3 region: CASSLYAVGGETQYF. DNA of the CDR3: TGTGCCAGCTCACTTTATGCGGTCGGAGGGGAGACCCAGTACTTC.